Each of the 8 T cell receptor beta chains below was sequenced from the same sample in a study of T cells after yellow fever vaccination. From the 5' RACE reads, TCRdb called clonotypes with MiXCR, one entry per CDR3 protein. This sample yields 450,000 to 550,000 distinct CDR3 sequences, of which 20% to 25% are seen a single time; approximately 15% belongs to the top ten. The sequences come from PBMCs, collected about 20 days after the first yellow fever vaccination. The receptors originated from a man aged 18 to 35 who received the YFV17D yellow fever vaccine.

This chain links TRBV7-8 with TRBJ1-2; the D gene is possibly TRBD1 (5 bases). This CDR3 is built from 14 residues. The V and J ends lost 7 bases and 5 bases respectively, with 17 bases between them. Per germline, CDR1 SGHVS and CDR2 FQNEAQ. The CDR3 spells CASNPQAGPYGYTF. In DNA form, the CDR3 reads TGTGCCAGCAACCCCCAAGCAGGGCCTTATGGCTACACCTTC.

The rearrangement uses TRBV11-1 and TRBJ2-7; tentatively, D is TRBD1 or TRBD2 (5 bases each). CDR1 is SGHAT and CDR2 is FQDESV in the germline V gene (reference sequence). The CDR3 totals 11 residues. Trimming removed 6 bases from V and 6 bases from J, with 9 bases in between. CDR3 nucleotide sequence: TGTGCCAGCAGTGGGGGTAGCGAGCAGTACGTC. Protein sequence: CASSGGSEQYV.

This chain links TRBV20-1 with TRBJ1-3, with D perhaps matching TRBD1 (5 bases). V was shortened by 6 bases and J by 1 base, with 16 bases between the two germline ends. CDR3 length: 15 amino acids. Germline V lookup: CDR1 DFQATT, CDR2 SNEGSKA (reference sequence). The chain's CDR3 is CSADKLQESGNTIYF. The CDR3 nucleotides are TGCAGTGCCGATAAGCTACAGGAGTCTGGAAACACCATATATTTT.

CDR3 in DNA: TGCGCCAGCAGCTTTTCTACAGGTCAGTCACCCCTCCACTTT. Its translation: CASSFSTGQSPLHF. V usage is TRBV5-1 and J usage is TRBJ1-6, with a tentative D call TRBD1 (5 bases). V lost 2 bases to trimming and J lost 10 bases, with 13 bases between them. This CDR3 has 14 amino acids. Looked up from germline, CDR1 is SGHRS and CDR2 is YFSETQ.

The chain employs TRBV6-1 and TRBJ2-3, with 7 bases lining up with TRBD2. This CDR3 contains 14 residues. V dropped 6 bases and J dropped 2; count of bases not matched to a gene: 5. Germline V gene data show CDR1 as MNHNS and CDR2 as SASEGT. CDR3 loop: CASREGRATDTQYF. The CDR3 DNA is TGTGCCAGCAGAGAGGGGAGGGCCACAGATACGCAGTATTTT.

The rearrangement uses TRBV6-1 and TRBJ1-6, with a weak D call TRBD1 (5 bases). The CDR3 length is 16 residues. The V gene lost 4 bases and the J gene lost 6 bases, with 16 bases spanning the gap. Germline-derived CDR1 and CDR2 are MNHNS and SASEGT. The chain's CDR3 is CASSALTGGGNSPLHF. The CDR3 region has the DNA TGTGCCAGCAGTGCCCTAACGGGGGGTGGTAATTCACCCCTCCACTTT.

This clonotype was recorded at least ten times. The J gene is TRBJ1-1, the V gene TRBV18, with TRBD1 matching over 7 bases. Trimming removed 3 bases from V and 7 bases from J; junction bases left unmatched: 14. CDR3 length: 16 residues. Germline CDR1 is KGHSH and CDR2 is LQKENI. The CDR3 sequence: CASSPYTDGTVSEAFF. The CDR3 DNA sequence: TGTGCCAGCTCACCTTACACCGACGGGACAGTTAGTGAAGCTTTCTTT.

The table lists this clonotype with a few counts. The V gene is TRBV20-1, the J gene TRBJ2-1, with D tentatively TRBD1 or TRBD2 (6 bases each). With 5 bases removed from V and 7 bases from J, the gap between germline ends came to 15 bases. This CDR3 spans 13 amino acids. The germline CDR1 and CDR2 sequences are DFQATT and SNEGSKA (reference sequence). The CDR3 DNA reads TGCAGTGCTTCTAGGGGGGCCAGAAATGAGCAGTTCTTC. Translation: CSASRGARNEQFF.